These 4 T cell receptor beta chains came from one sample sequenced in a study of blood T cells in healthy people across ages. A J-beta primer mix and a sample-barcoded 5' primer were used in a second PCR of roughly 6 to 11 cycles. TCRdb passed the 5' RACE reads through MiXCR, listing each CDR3 protein once. The sample holds 1.5 million to 2 million distinct CDR3 sequences; about two fifths are singletons and the top ten take 20% to 25%. Specimen: blood. These receptors came from a human donor in good health.

The chain uses TRBV6-8 and TRBJ2-5; possibly TRBD1 for D (6 bases). V was shortened by 6 bases and J by 5 bases, with 28 bases between the two germline ends. Germline V gives CDR1 MNHGY, CDR2 SAAAGT. This CDR3 contains 18 residues. The CDR3 region is CASSLSWGTQGWSETQYF. CDR3 sequence (DNA): TGTGCCAGCAGCCTCTCGTGGGGAACACAGGGATGGAGCGAGACCCAGTACTTC.

The table lists this clonotype with a few counts. This chain links TRBV29-1 with TRBJ2-5; D may match TRBD1 or TRBD2 (5 bases each). Germline V gene data show CDR1 as SQVTM and CDR2 as ANQGSEA. The CDR3 length is 16 residues. Trimming stripped 7 bases from V and 2 bases from J, with 23 bases between. In DNA, the CDR3 is TGCAGCGCCGAAGGGGACCCTAGAGGGATTCAAGAGACCCAGTACTTC. It yields the protein CSAEGDPRGIQETQYF.

The V gene is TRBV2, the J gene TRBJ2-1, with D uncertain. The germline gives CDR1 SNHLY, CDR2 FYNNEI. Trimming stripped 6 bases from V and 5 bases from J, with 11 bases between. The CDR3 length is 13 residues. CDR3 nucleotide sequence: TGTGCCAGCAGCGCCCCACGACACAATGAGCAGTTCTTC. Translation gives CASSAPRHNEQFF.

The table lists this clonotype with a few counts. V and J are TRBV5-6 and TRBJ2-1; D is undetermined. Germline V lookup: CDR1 SGHDT, CDR2 YYEEEE. V was pared by 3 bases and J by 4 bases, with 11 bases between. The CDR3 consists of 14 residues. CDR3 coding DNA: TGTGCCAGCAGCTGGGCCCGGGCATACAATGAGCAGTTCTTC. Its translation is CASSWARAYNEQFF.